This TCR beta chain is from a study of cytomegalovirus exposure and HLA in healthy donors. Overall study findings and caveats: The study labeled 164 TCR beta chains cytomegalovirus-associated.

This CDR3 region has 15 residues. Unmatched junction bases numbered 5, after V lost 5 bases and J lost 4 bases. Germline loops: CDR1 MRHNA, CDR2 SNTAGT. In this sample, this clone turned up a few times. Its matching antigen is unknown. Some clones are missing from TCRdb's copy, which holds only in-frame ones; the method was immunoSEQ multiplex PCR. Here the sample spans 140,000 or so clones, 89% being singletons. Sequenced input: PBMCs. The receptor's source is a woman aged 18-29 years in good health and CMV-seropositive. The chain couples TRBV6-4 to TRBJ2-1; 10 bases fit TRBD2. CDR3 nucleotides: TGTGCCAGCAGTTCGCTAGCGGGGGCGTACAATGAGCAGTTCTTC. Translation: CASSSLAGAYNEQFF.